This entry is about one T cell receptor (beta chain). This clonotype was counted many times. Its antigen is currently not known. Base qualities are not provided; no much larger clone lies one nucleotide away. Library construction relied on PCR. This sample was sequenced with an Illumina HiSeq 2500. Molecular barcoding was employed in the preparation of TCR libraries, with unique molecular identifiers being used to normalize TCRbeta repertoire quantification. TCRdb cleaned the public reads at Q25 with fastp, built clones with MiXCR and kept in-frame beta chains. Under each unique CDR3 protein, matching rows form one entry showing the most common genes and DNA. Present in this sample are 230,000 or so distinct CDR3 sequences, 9.7% of which were seen just once. The ten largest account for over 4.5% of the sample. This entry is derived from a study of T-cell reconstitution after alpha-beta-depleted transplantation in children (dated by TCRdb to 2016 to 2017). Study-wide context: The study quantitatively tracked T-cell immune reconstitution after TCRalphabeta/CD19-depleted allogeneic hematopoietic cell transplantation in children using TCR repertoire profiling.

CDR1 and CDR2 are drawn from the germline V gene: SGDLS, YYNGEE. The germline ends are 17 bases apart after V is trimmed by 4 bases and J by 4 bases. The CDR3 runs 15 amino acids, cysteine and phenylalanine included. The entry retains the CDR3 DNA only, 45 bases that are in frame from base 1. The V gene is TRBV9 and the J gene is TRBJ1-1; the D gene is perhaps TRBD1, on 6 matching bases. This TCR came from a human donor who donated a stem cell graft to a child with SCID. The sample consisted of PBMCs from the stem cell graft donor, taken from the stem cell graft. The CDR3 here reads CASSPFGGSVTEAFF. The DNA sequence reads TGTGCCAGCAGCCCATTTGGGGGCAGCGTCACTGAAGCTTTCTTT.